The T cell receptor beta chain under discussion was sequenced for a study of T cell clonality in common variable immunodeficiency. Study outcomes and limitations: Reportedly, TCR beta sequences from common variable immunodeficiency showed fewer deletions and N-nucleotide insertions. What drives increased CVID clonality needs T cell subpopulation sequencing. Fewer TCRbeta clones were shared among CVID subjects than controls. Compared with healthy controls, CVID subjects showed increased TCRbeta clonality, mostly in about a third.

Germline lookup yields CDR1 LNHDA and CDR2 SQIVND (reference sequence). CDR3 length: 17 residues. V lost 9 bases and J lost 0; bases outside the gene matches: 4. This clone appeared many times. The antigen remains unidentified. The observed sequence ends 3 residues before the CDR3 terminus, with the missing tail filled in from the germline J gene. Sequencing used immunoSEQ multiplex PCR; TCRdb keeps in-frame clones, though not all of them. Observed in the sample are approximately 58,000 clones, none of them singletons. The sequenced material came from peripheral blood mononuclear cells. The clonotype comes from a person aged 18-70 years in good health. This rearrangement joins TRBV19 to TRBJ2-2; 16 bases fit TRBD2. The part of the CDR3 DNA that was read is TGTGCCAGCCGGGGACTAGCGGGAGGGACGAACACCGGGGAG. Amino acid sequence: CASRGLAGGTNTGE. The CDR3 reads in full as CASRGLAGGTNTGELFF.